This is a list of T cell receptor beta chains from one sample in a study of blood T cell repertoires in COVID-19. This table comes from immunoSEQ multiplex PCR, and its TCRdb copy is limited to in-frame clones, with some not included. This sample carries 150,000 to 200,000 clones, around 83% of them seen once, and the ten largest clones take more than 1.5%. The sample comprised peripheral blood. Receptors were obtained from a human donor in a cohort sampled during active COVID-19. The CDR3 runs from the conserved cysteine through the conserved F or W. The order of the fields is V gene, D gene, J gene, clone size, CDR3 protein, CDR3 DNA. The D gene is left open where the match is weak. Clone sizes are given selectively: once, few, many, or a class where the clone is expanded.

TRBV9	NA	TRBJ1-4	NA	CASSEGEGIGEKLFF	TGTGCCAGCAGCGAGGGAGAGGGAATAGGTGAAAAACTGTTTTTT
TRBV12-3/TRBV12-4	NA	TRBJ2-7	NA	CASSLGTPLEQYF	TGTGCCAGCAGTTTAGGGACACCCCTCGAGCAGTACTTC
TRBV19	TRBD1	TRBJ1-5	NA	CASSTTGPNQPQHF	TGTGCCAGTAGTACGACAGGGCCCAATCAGCCCCAGCATTTT
TRBV11-2	NA	TRBJ2-7	NA	CASSLERDYEQYF	TGTGCCAGCAGCTTAGAGAGGGACTACGAGCAGTACTTC
TRBV6-5	NA	TRBJ2-3	NA	CASGHTHRDTQYF	TGTGCCAGCGGGCACACGCATAGGGATACGCAGTATTTT
TRBV7-2	NA	TRBJ1-5	NA	CASSGQGGRSNQPQHF	TGTGCCAGCAGCGGCCAGGGAGGAAGGAGCAATCAGCCCCAGCATTTT
TRBV19	TRBD1	TRBJ1-1	NA	CASRSGDRVGTEAFF	TGTGCCAGTAGGTCGGGGGACAGGGTAGGAACTGAAGCTTTCTTT
TRBV28	NA	TRBJ1-4	once	CASRTSGLQNEKLFF	TGTGCCAGCAGGACTTCCGGACTCCAAAATGAAAAACTGTTTTTT
TRBV7-9	NA	TRBJ2-7	once	CASSLGQISYEQYF	TGTGCCAGCAGCTTAGGACAGATCTCCTACGAGCAGTACTTC
TRBV3-1/TRBV3-2	TRBD1	TRBJ1-2	NA	CASSQGQGARGYGYTF	TGTGCCAGCAGCCAAGGACAGGGGGCGCGGGGCTATGGCTACACCTTC
TRBV27	TRBD1	TRBJ1-5	NA	CASSDRGGNQPQHF	TGTGCCAGCAGTGACAGGGGCGGCAATCAGCCCCAGCATTTT
TRBV13	NA	TRBJ2-7	few	CASSSEGGEQYF	TGTGCCAGCAGCTCCGAAGGAGGCGAGCAGTACTTC
TRBV24-1	NA	TRBJ2-2	NA	CATSDTRANTGELFF	TGTGCCACCAGTGATACGAGGGCGAACACCGGGGAGCTGTTTTTT
TRBV6-5	TRBD1	TRBJ1-1	NA	CASSPDRGPHSEAFF	TGTGCCAGCAGCCCCGACAGGGGACCACACTCTGAAGCTTTCTTT
TRBV2	NA	TRBJ1-5	NA	CASSEGRGGQPQHF	TGTGCCAGCAGTGAAGGCAGGGGAGGGCAGCCCCAGCATTTT
TRBV19	NA	TRBJ1-5	NA	CASSPARAQHF	TGTGCCAGTAGTCCCGCTCGGGCCCAGCATTTT
TRBV6-5	NA	TRBJ2-7	NA	CASSPRQAYEQYF	TGTGCCAGCAGCCCCCGACAGGCCTACGAGCAGTACTTC
TRBV28	NA	TRBJ1-4	NA	CASSKGREKLFF	TGTGCCAGCAGCAAGGGGAGGGAAAAACTGTTTTTT
TRBV10-1	NA	TRBJ1-1	NA	CASSMDSRMNTEAFF	TGCGCCAGCAGTATGGACAGCAGGATGAACACTGAAGCTTTCTTT
TRBV19	TRBD2	TRBJ2-7	NA	CASTHGQGGSYEQYF	TGTGCCAGTACCCACGGGCAGGGAGGGTCCTACGAGCAGTACTTC
TRBV18	TRBD1	TRBJ1-2	NA	CASSPDRDGGYTF	TGTGCCAGCTCACCGGACAGGGACGGAGGCTACACCTTC
TRBV2	TRBD2	TRBJ2-7	NA	CASSVSTSGGGEQYF	TGTGCCAGCAGTGTTTCGACTAGCGGGGGGGGAGAGCAGTACTTC
TRBV5-6	TRBD2	TRBJ2-7	NA	CASSPGTSGRYYEQYF	TGTGCCAGCAGCCCCGGGACTAGCGGGAGGTACTACGAGCAGTACTTC
TRBV7-8	TRBD1	TRBJ2-2	NA	CASSPGRTGILNTGELFF	TGTGCCAGCAGCCCCGGAAGGACAGGGATCCTGAACACCGGGGAGCTGTTTTTT
TRBV29-1	TRBD1	TRBJ2-7	NA	CSAMTGSREQYF	TGCAGCGCAATGACAGGGAGTCGCGAGCAGTACTTC
TRBV10-2	NA	TRBJ2-4	NA	CASEEPSLAKNIQYF	TGCGCCAGCGAAGAGCCCTCTCTAGCCAAAAACATTCAGTACTTC
TRBV6-1	TRBD1	TRBJ1-6	once	CASSEGTGYNSPLHF	TGTGCCAGCAGTGAAGGGACAGGGTATAATTCACCCCTCCACTTT
TRBV7-6	TRBD1	TRBJ1-6	few	CASSPGQASNSPLHF	TGTGCCAGCAGCCCAGGACAGGCGTCAAATTCACCCCTCCACTTT
TRBV6-5	NA	TRBJ1-3	NA	CASTLQNSGNTIYF	TGTGCCAGCACCCTACAGAACTCTGGAAACACCATATATTTT
TRBV5-6	TRBD1	TRBJ1-4	NA	CASRTGGAGEKLFF	TGTGCCAGCAGGACAGGGGGCGCCGGTGAAAAACTGTTTTTT
TRBV5-4	NA	TRBJ2-5	few	CASSRPGLQETQYF	TGTGCCAGCAGCCGGCCGGGACTTCAAGAGACCCAGTACTTC
TRBV19	TRBD2	TRBJ2-7	once	CASSRRTSGDSYEQYF	TGTGCCAGTAGTCGCCGGACTAGCGGGGATTCCTACGAGCAGTACTTC
TRBV5-5	TRBD1	TRBJ2-7	NA	CASTPGTRDRAVYEQYF	TGTGCCAGCACCCCGGGCACGAGGGACAGGGCCGTCTACGAGCAGTACTTC
TRBV5-6	NA	TRBJ1-1	NA	CASSLVRQLNTEAFF	TGTGCCAGCAGCTTGGTCCGACAACTGAACACTGAAGCTTTCTTT
TRBV5-6	NA	TRBJ1-1	NA	CASSPRVNTEAFF	TGTGCCAGCAGCCCCCGAGTGAACACTGAAGCTTTCTTT
TRBV6-2/TRBV6-3	NA	TRBJ2-7	NA	CASSYPDRDFSYEQYF	TGTGCCAGCAGTTACCCGGACAGAGATTTCTCCTACGAGCAGTACTTC
TRBV7-8	TRBD2	TRBJ2-7	NA	CASSPPGTTYEQYF	TGTGCCAGCAGTCCCCCCGGGACTACTTACGAGCAGTACTTC
TRBV9	NA	TRBJ2-6	NA	CASSLTDHPGANVLTF	TGTGCCAGCAGCTTGACAGATCACCCTGGGGCCAACGTCCTGACTTTC
TRBV7-9	NA	TRBJ1-1	NA	CASSSRRGRDTEAFF	TGTGCCAGCAGCTCCCGGAGGGGGAGGGACACTGAAGCTTTCTTT
TRBV27	NA	TRBJ2-7	NA	CASRIDFSDTYEQYF	TGTGCCAGCAGAATCGACTTTTCTGATACCTACGAGCAGTACTTC
TRBV9	NA	TRBJ1-3	NA	CASSPWGESGNTIYF	TGTGCCAGCAGCCCCTGGGGGGAATCTGGAAACACCATATATTTT
TRBV19	NA	TRBJ1-5	NA	CASSTGQSNQPQHF	TGTGCCAGTAGTACCGGACAGTCTAATCAGCCCCAGCATTTT
TRBV7-2	NA	TRBJ1-6	NA	CASSFPHGASFYNSPLHF	TGTGCCAGCAGCTTTCCCCATGGAGCCAGTTTCTATAATTCACCCCTCCACTTT
TRBV3-1/TRBV3-2	TRBD1	TRBJ1-1	NA	CASSPRDRASTEAFF	TGTGCCAGCAGCCCCCGGGACAGGGCGAGCACTGAAGCTTTCTTT
TRBV27	NA	TRBJ1-6	NA	CASSRVDNSPLHF	TGTGCCAGCAGCAGGGTGGACAATTCACCCCTCCACTTT
TRBV7-9	NA	TRBJ1-1	NA	CASSPPIMNTEAFF	TGTGCCAGCAGCCCACCTATCATGAACACTGAAGCTTTCTTT
TRBV19	NA	TRBJ1-5	once	CASSIAEGSNQPQHF	TGTGCCAGTAGTATAGCGGAGGGTAGCAATCAGCCCCAGCATTTT
TRBV7-2	NA	TRBJ1-2	NA	CASSFTGPYGYTF	TGTGCCAGCAGCTTTACAGGGCCCTATGGCTACACCTTC
TRBV28	NA	TRBJ2-3	once	CASSSLRRRTDTQYF	TGTGCCAGCAGTTCTCTGAGGCGCCGCACAGATACGCAGTATTTT
TRBV19	TRBD1	TRBJ2-7	NA	CASSAQGAVVSYEQYF	TGTGCCAGTAGTGCCCAGGGGGCTGTCGTGTCCTACGAGCAGTACTTC
TRBV3-1/TRBV3-2	NA	TRBJ2-7	NA	CASSQHPYEQYF	TGTGCCAGCAGCCAACATCCCTACGAGCAGTACTTC
TRBV6-2/TRBV6-3	NA	TRBJ1-5	NA	CASSYGGSNQPQHF	TGTGCCAGCAGTTACGGGGGGAGCAATCAGCCCCAGCATTTT
TRBV19	TRBD1	TRBJ1-2	NA	CASSIKGTGGRGYTF	TGTGCCAGTAGTATTAAAGGGACAGGGGGAAGAGGCTACACCTTC
TRBV5-1	NA	TRBJ2-7	few	CASTVSPAAYEQYF	TGCGCCAGCACCGTTAGCCCGGCGGCCTACGAGCAGTACTTC
TRBV5-1	TRBD2	TRBJ2-2	NA	CASSLVGSGSIGTGELFF	TGCGCCAGCAGCTTAGTCGGTAGCGGGAGTATTGGCACCGGGGAGCTGTTTTTT
TRBV6-1	TRBD1	TRBJ1-2	NA	CASSEGQGTNYGYTF	TGTGCCAGCAGTGAAGGACAGGGGACTAACTATGGCTACACCTTC
TRBV5-4	TRBD2	TRBJ2-3	NA	CASTKPGLAGESDTQYF	TGTGCCAGCACCAAACCGGGACTAGCGGGAGAGTCAGATACGCAGTATTTT
TRBV4-1	NA	TRBJ1-6	once	CASSLPGVSSNSPLHF	TGCGCCAGCAGCCTCCCGGGAGTCAGCTCAAATTCACCCCTCCACTTT